The entry that follows covers one T cell receptor beta chain sequence. The TCRbeta library was prepared with unique molecular identifiers. TCRdb independently ran MiXCR on the PCR reads; one entry per CDR3 protein. Among roughly 190,000 distinct CDR3 sequences listed, 13% to 15% were seen once. Germline V gene sequence: CDR1 DFQATT, CDR2 SNEGSKA (reference sequence). V was pared by 4 bases and J by 4 bases, with 13 bases between. The CDR3 spans 13 residues. The data originate from a study of T-cell reconstitution after alpha-beta-depleted transplantation in children. The rearrangement links TRBV20-1 to TRBJ1-2; D gene ambiguous. The input for sequencing was PBMCs from the stem cell graft donor, taken from the stem cell graft. This receptor was taken from a human donor who donated a stem cell graft to a child with acute lymphoblastic leukemia. CDR3 sequence (DNA): TGCAGTGCTACGAAGGGAGACGTCTATGGCTACACCTTC. Translation: CSATKGDVYGYTF.